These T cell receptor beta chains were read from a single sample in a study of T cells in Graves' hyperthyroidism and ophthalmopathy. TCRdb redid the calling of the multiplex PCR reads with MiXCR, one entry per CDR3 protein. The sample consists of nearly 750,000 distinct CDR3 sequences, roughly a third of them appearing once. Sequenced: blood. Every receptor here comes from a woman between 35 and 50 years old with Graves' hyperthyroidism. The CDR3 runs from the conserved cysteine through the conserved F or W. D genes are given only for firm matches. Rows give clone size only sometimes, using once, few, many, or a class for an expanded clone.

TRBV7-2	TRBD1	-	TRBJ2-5	CASSLLGTGKEKETQYF	TGTGCCAGCAGCTTATTGGGGACAGGGAAGGAAAAAGAGACCCAGTACTTC
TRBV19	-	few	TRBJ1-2	CAIGQGIGNYGYTF	TGTGCCATCGGCCAGGGAATAGGGAACTATGGCTACACCTTC
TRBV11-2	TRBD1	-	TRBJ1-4	CASATGGSKANEKLFF	TGTGCCAGCGCTACAGGGGGGTCAAAGGCTAATGAAAAACTGTTTTTT
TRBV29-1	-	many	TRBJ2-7	CSVELQQSYEQYF	TGCAGCGTTGAACTACAGCAGAGCTACGAGCAGTACTTC
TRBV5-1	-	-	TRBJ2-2	CASSLSPSNTGELFF	TGCGCCAGCAGCTTGAGTCCTTCGAACACCGGGGAGCTGTTTTTT
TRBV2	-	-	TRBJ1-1	CASQAIRDTEAFF	TGTGCCAGCCAAGCCATTAGGGACACTGAAGCTTTCTTT
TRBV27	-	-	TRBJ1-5	CASRETGSGNQPQHF	TGTGCCAGCAGAGAGACAGGATCGGGAAATCAGCCCCAGCATTTT
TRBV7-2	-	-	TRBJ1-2	CASSPKAHYGYTF	TGCGCCAGCAGCCCCAAAGCCCACTATGGCTACACCTTC
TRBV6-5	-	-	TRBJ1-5	CASSYLPAGDSNQPQHF	TGTGCCAGCAGTTACTTGCCAGCCGGGGATAGCAATCAGCCCCAGCATTTT
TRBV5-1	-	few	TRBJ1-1	CASSEGVRGTEAFF	TGCGCCAGCAGCGAAGGGGTGAGGGGCACTGAAGCTTTCTTT
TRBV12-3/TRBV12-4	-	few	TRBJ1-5	CASSSSPAVQPQHF	TGTGCCAGCAGTTCGTCCCCCGCCGTTCAGCCCCAGCATTTT